These 27 T cell receptor beta chains originate from one sample sequenced in a study of blood T cells in healthy people across ages. Sample-barcoded 5' priming and a J-beta primer mix drove a second PCR of roughly 7 to 11 cycles. In TCRdb, the 5' RACE reads were re-called with MiXCR into one record per CDR3 protein. In the table there are hundreds of thousands of distinct CDR3 sequences, approximately 25% of which are singletons. This sample was shared with a second study, whose subject was T cells of mothers and their children.

The sequencing input was blood. The receptors come from a boy younger than 18 in good health.

This clonotype was counted only a few times. Here the CDR3 reads CASSEYGLRDTEAFF. CDR3 in DNA: TGTGCCAGCAGTGAATATGGGCTCAGGGACACTGAAGCTTTCTTT. The chain joins TRBV25-1 to TRBJ1-1, with D maybe TRBD1 (5 bases). Trimming took 0 bases from V and 3 from J, leaving 11 bases between them. Germline V gene sequence: CDR1 MGHDK, CDR2 SYGVNS. This CDR3 region has 15 residues.

This sequence joins TRBV6-6 and TRBJ2-3; no reliable D call. The V and J ends lost 5 bases and 0 bases respectively, with 6 bases between them. Germline CDR1 reads MNHNY; CDR2 reads SVGAGI (reference sequence). The CDR3 is 13 amino acids. The CDR3 DNA follows: TGTGCCAGCAGTCAGACTAGCACAGATACGCAGTATTTT. Amino acid sequence: CASSQTSTDTQYF.

In this sample, this clonotype turned up a few times. The chain is built from TRBV4-3 and TRBJ2-5; D might be TRBD2 (6 bases). The J call is in doubt because the DNA end fits TRBJ2-7 better. Germline lookup yields CDR1 LGHNA and CDR2 YSLEER. The CDR3 contains 15 residues. CDR3 residues: CASSQDLGGIREQYF. CDR3 DNA sequence: TGCGCCAGCAGCCAAGATCTCGGAGGGATCCGCGAGCAGTACTTC.

This clonotype was found a few times. The chain carries TRBV5-6 and TRBJ2-5; no definite D call. The CDR3 has 15 residues. Trimming cost V 4 bases and J 4 bases, with 17 bases left between them. Germline V CDR1 and CDR2: SGHDT, YYEEEE. DNA for the CDR3: TGTGCCAGCAGCCGAAGCCCCCGAACGGGAGAGACCCAGTACTTC. This translates into CASSRSPRTGETQYF.

There are a few counts of this clonotype. The CDR3 coding sequence is TGTGCCAGCAGCCAAGGGGTAGCGGCATACAATGAGCAGTTCTTC. Its translation: CASSQGVAAYNEQFF. This chain uses TRBV14 with TRBJ2-1, with a possible D match to TRBD2 (6 bases). V was cut by 1 base and J by 4 bases, with 11 bases left in between. Per the germline V gene, CDR1 is SGHDN and CDR2 is FVKESK. The CDR3 is made up of 15 amino acids. Looking up the rest from reference TRBV14 and TRBJ2-1 gives the full variable domain: EAGVTQFPSHSVIEKGQTVTLRCDPISGHDNLYWYRRVMGKEIKFLLHFVKESKQDESGMPNNRFLAERTGGTYSTLKVQPAELEDSGVYFCASSQGVAAYNEQFFGPGTRLTVL.

This chain links TRBV15 with TRBJ2-3, with D hard to call. Germline CDR1 reads LNHNV; CDR2 reads YYDKDF (reference sequence). Trimming took off 4 bases at V and 8 bases at J, with 13 bases between the two ends. CDR3 length: 13 amino acids. The CDR3, as DNA: TGTGCCACCAGCATCGAGACCGGCGGTACGCAGTATTTT. Its translation is CATSIETGGTQYF.

This clonotype was seen a handful of times. The rearrangement links TRBV5-6 to TRBJ2-7, with TRBD1 as a possible D gene (7 bases). Per germline, CDR1 SGHDT and CDR2 YYEEEE. CDR3 length equals 13 residues. Trimming left V 3 bases short and J 3 bases short, with 10 bases between. CDR3 protein: CASSWRDSYEQYF. The CDR3 bases are TGTGCCAGCAGCTGGAGGGACAGCTACGAGCAGTACTTC.

This clonotype appeared a few times. The J gene is TRBJ1-6, the V gene TRBV3-1; a weak D match, TRBD1 (5 bases). Between the trimmed V and J ends, which lost 11 bases and 0 bases, there was a span of 11 bases. From germline, CDR1 is LGHDT and CDR2 YNNKEL (reference sequence). This CDR3 contains 14 residues. The chain's CDR3 is CASGTSSYNSPLHF. For the CDR3, the DNA is TGTGCCTCGGGGACGAGCTCCTATAATTCACCCCTCCACTTT.

This clonotype appeared many times. The rearrangement uses TRBV7-2 and TRBJ2-5; no clear D. Trimming pared 6 bases from V and 4 bases from J, leaving 9 bases between. Germline V gives CDR1 SGHTA, CDR2 FQGNSA. The CDR3 is made up of 12 amino acids. The chain's CDR3 is CASSPGRETQYF. The CDR3 nucleotides are TGTGCCAGCAGTCCCGGACGAGAGACCCAGTACTTC. The entire variable domain, with the rest obtained from reference TRBV7-2 and TRBJ2-5, is as follows: GAGVSQSPSNKVTEKGKDVELRCDPISGHTALYWYRQSLGQGLEFLIYFQGNSAPDKSGLPSDRFSAERTGGSVSTLTIQRTQQEDSAVYLCASSPGRETQYFGPGTRLLVL.

This clonotype has more than one count but fewer than ten. This sequence joins TRBV4-1 and TRBJ2-7, with 8 nucleotides matching TRBD2. CDR1 and CDR2 (germline): MGHRA, YSYEKL. The CDR3 has 16 residues. With 4 bases clipped from V and 3 bases from J, the junction kept 11 bases outside the gene matches. CDR3 sequence reads: CASSPGLSGSLYEQYF. The DNA of the CDR3 is TGCGCCAGCAGCCCGGGACTCAGCGGGAGCCTCTACGAGCAGTACTTC.

The table lists this clonotype with many counts. The rearrangement uses TRBV7-9 and TRBJ2-5; a possible D gene is TRBD1 (6 bases). The CDR3 sequence is 14 residues long. The V gene's germline CDR1 is SEHNR and CDR2 FQNEAQ (reference sequence). V gave up 5 bases and J gave up 1 base, with 11 bases separating them. The CDR3 sequence: CASSDYRAQETQYF. The CDR3 coding sequence is TGTGCCAGCAGCGATTACAGGGCCCAAGAGACCCAGTACTTC.

This clonotype was observed a few times. The chain uses TRBV5-5 and TRBJ1-4; D possibly corresponds to TRBD1 (6 bases). This CDR3 region has 15 residues. The V gene's germline CDR1 is SGHKS and CDR2 YYEKEE (reference sequence). V shed 0 bases and J shed 6 bases, with 12 bases lying between them. The CDR3, as DNA: TGTGCCAGCAGCTTGGGGGGGGCACTTTATGAAAAACTGTTTTTT. This translates into CASSLGGALYEKLFF.

The V and J genes are TRBV11-2 and TRBJ2-5, with 15 bases fitting TRBD2. J was trimmed by 0 bases and V by 4 bases; bases with no gene match: 6. Germline V gene lookup returns CDR1 SGHAT and CDR2 FQNNGV. The CDR3 extends over 18 amino acids. The CDR3 DNA is TGTGCCAGCAGCTCAGGACTAGCGGGAGGGCTGTACCAAGAGACCCAGTACTTC. This sequence encodes CASSSGLAGGLYQETQYF.

The V call is TRBV4-1, the J call TRBJ2-3; 12 bases are a match to TRBD1. This CDR3 region has 16 residues. The V gene end was trimmed by 3 bases and the J gene end by 5 bases; junction bases not matched to a gene: 6. CDR1 is MGHRA and CDR2 is YSYEKL in the germline V gene. CDR3 in amino acids: CASSQWGQGALDTQYF. In DNA form, the CDR3 reads TGCGCCAGCAGCCAGTGGGGACAGGGGGCATTAGATACGCAGTATTTT.

This clonotype was counted ten times or more. The chain combines TRBV12-3 or TRBV12-4 with TRBJ2-1, with D perhaps matching TRBD1 or TRBD2 (6 bases each). V gave up 4 bases and J gave up 8 bases, with 15 bases separating them. The CDR3 runs 14 residues. The CDR3: CASSSQNRDYEQFF. The DNA for the CDR3 is TGTGCCAGCAGTTCTCAGAACAGGGACTATGAGCAGTTCTTC.

The J gene is TRBJ2-1, the V gene TRBV7-3; tentative D call: TRBD2 (6 bases). Between the trimmed V and J ends, which lost 5 bases and 8 bases, there was a span of 16 bases. The CDR3 has 14 amino acids. Per germline, CDR1 SGHTA and CDR2 FQGTGA. CDR3 region: CASSPSREYDEQFF. The CDR3, as DNA: TGTGCCAGCAGCCCAAGTCGGGAGTACGATGAGCAGTTCTTC.

The V call is TRBV2, the J call TRBJ2-5, with 10 bases that match TRBD1. The last part of the DNA fits TRBJ2-7 better; the J call may be wrong. There are 15 residues in the CDR3. The germline gives CDR1 SNHLY, CDR2 FYNNEI. CDR3 amino acids: CASSAQGDRGYEQYF. CDR3 sequence (DNA): TGTGCCAGCAGTGCCCAAGGGGACAGGGGTTACGAGCAGTACTTC.

This chain connects TRBV6-1 to TRBJ1-4, with 9 bases aligning to TRBD1. The CDR3 loop spans 17 amino acids. Germline values: CDR1 MNHNS, CDR2 SASEGT. J gave up 5 bases and V 0 bases, and 7 bases lay outside the gene matches. The CDR3 is CASSEAFPGQGNEKLFF. CDR3 nucleotide sequence: TGTGCCAGCAGTGAAGCATTCCCGGGACAGGGAAATGAAAAACTGTTTTTT.

This clonotype was observed at least ten times. V is TRBV11-2 and J is TRBJ2-2; TRBD1 might be the D (7 bases). The ends were cut back, 3 bases at V and 0 bases at J, with 11 bases in the middle. Germline V gives CDR1 SGHAT, CDR2 FQNNGV. The CDR3 loop spans 16 amino acids. The CDR3 DNA reads as TGTGCCAGCAGCTTTTGGAGGGGGCCGAACACCGGGGAGCTGTTTTTT. Its protein product is CASSFWRGPNTGELFF.

This chain links TRBV5-1 with TRBJ2-7, with 9 nucleotides matching TRBD2. CDR3 length: 16 residues. Germline CDR1 SGHRS, CDR2 YFSETQ. V lost 3 bases and J lost 4; bases outside the gene matches: 11. CDR3 in DNA: TGCGCCAGCAGCTCGCGGGCTAGCGGGGTTCAATACGAGCAGTACTTC. Amino acid sequence: CASSSRASGVQYEQYF.

The chain carries TRBV28 and TRBJ2-6; D gene ambiguous. V was pared by 3 bases and J by 2 bases, with 8 bases between. This CDR3 is built from 15 residues. From germline, CDR1 is MDHEN and CDR2 SYDVKM. This CDR3 reads CASSFGRTGANVLTF. DNA for the CDR3: TGTGCCAGCAGTTTTGGACGTACTGGGGCCAACGTCCTGACTTTC. Based on the CDR3 plus reference TRBV28 and TRBJ2-6, the full variable domain is DVKVTQSSRYLVKRTGEKVFLECVQDMDHENMFWYRQDPGLGLRLIYFSYDVKMKEKGDIPEGYSVSREKKERFSLILESASTNQTSMYLCASSFGRTGANVLTFGAGSRLTVL.

This clonotype was detected a few times. The chain employs TRBV5-1 and TRBJ1-2; TRBD1 matches at 7 bases. With V trimmed by 4 bases and J by 6 bases, 15 bases remained unmatched. The CDR3 is made up of 16 amino acids. Germline-derived CDR1 and CDR2 are SGHRS and YFSETQ. As DNA, the CDR3 is TGCGCCAGCAGCCTACCCCCCGGTACCAGGGGGGATGGCTACACCTTC. Amino acid sequence: CASSLPPGTRGDGYTF.

The chain has TRBV7-9 and TRBJ2-7, with D perhaps matching TRBD2 (5 bases). Per germline, CDR1 SEHNR and CDR2 FQNEAQ (reference sequence). The ends were cut back, 1 base at V and 5 bases at J, with 15 bases in the middle. The CDR3 is made up of 15 amino acids. The CDR3 DNA reads TGTGCCAGCAGCTTAGTGCGGACTCTACTGGACGAGCAGTACTTC. It translates to CASSLVRTLLDEQYF.

This clonotype has only a few counts. The rearrangement links TRBV7-2 to TRBJ2-1, with TRBD2 matching 12 bases. Germline lookup yields CDR1 SGHTA and CDR2 FQGNSA. Germline trimming cut 5 bases from V and 8 bases from J; bases unmatched to any gene: 7. The CDR3 is made up of 15 amino acids. The CDR3 is CASSGRTSGNDEQFF. CDR3 DNA: TGTGCCAGCAGCGGGCGGACTAGCGGGAACGATGAGCAGTTCTTC.

This clonotype was detected only a few times. The chain employs TRBV28 and TRBJ2-3; 9 nucleotides match TRBD2. V lost 1 base to trimming and J lost 3 bases; unmatched junction nucleotides: 5. The CDR3 is made up of 16 amino acids. Germline CDR1 reads MDHEN; CDR2 reads SYDVKM. This CDR3 reads CASSLLGTSRTDTQYF. The CDR3 region has the DNA TGTGCCAGCAGTTTATTGGGGACTAGCCGGACAGATACGCAGTATTTT. The full variable domain, its missing parts supplied by reference TRBV28 and TRBJ2-3, is DVKVTQSSRYLVKRTGEKVFLECVQDMDHENMFWYRQDPGLGLRLIYFSYDVKMKEKGDIPEGYSVSREKKERFSLILESASTNQTSMYLCASSLLGTSRTDTQYFGPGTRLTVL.

The CDR3 sequence: CASSLVASGIDEQFF. The CDR3 bases are TGTGCCAGCAGCTTAGTGGCTAGCGGGATCGATGAGCAGTTCTTC. The chain links TRBV7-3 to TRBJ2-1; 9 bases align to TRBD2. V dropped 2 bases and J dropped 8; count of bases not matched to a gene: 7. Germline V gene sequence: CDR1 SGHTA, CDR2 FQGTGA. CDR3 length: 15 residues. Looking up the rest from reference TRBV7-3 and TRBJ2-1 gives the full variable domain: GAGVSQTPSNKVTEKGKYVELRCDPISGHTALYWYRQSLGQGPEFLIYFQGTGAADDSGLPNDRFFAVRPEGSVSTLKIQRTERGDSAVYLCASSLVASGIDEQFFGPGTRLTVL.

Of note for this clonotype: Just one base apart from a much larger clone, this may be a read error. The chain has TRBV7-2 and TRBJ2-5; D ambiguous. Germline lookup yields CDR1 SGHTA and CDR2 FQGNSA. The length of the CDR3 is 14 residues. CDR3 DNA: TGTGCCAGCAGCTTATTGGCGAGTCAAGAGGCCCAGTACTTC. Its protein is CASSLLASQEAQYF.